This passage covers 26 T cell receptor beta chains from one sample sequenced in a study of cytomegalovirus exposure and HLA in healthy donors. Profiled with immunoSEQ multiplex PCR; TCRdb holds only in-frame clones, not every one. Of over 120,000 clones listed, about 95% are singletons. The sample taken for sequencing was PBMCs. Receptors were obtained from a man between 18 and 35 years old in good health and CMV-seropositive.

CDR3 DNA: TGCAGCGTTGACGCTAGCGGGATCGATACGCAGTATTTT. This codes for CSVDASGIDTQYF. V and J are TRBV29-1 and TRBJ2-3; 9 bases fit TRBD2. Germline-derived CDR1 and CDR2 are SQVTM and ANQGSEA. J was trimmed by 6 bases and V by 3 bases; bases with no gene match: 4. The CDR3 has 13 residues.

The chain combines TRBV6-6 with TRBJ2-7; D not certain. The CDR3 contains 14 residues. Germline CDR1 and CDR2: MNHNY and SVGAGI (reference sequence). The V and J ends lost 4 bases and 0 bases respectively, with 10 bases between them. The CDR3 sequence is CASSFRLSSYEQYF. CDR3 coding DNA: TGTGCCAGCAGTTTCCGACTGAGCTCCTACGAGCAGTACTTC.

CDR3 residues: CAGGQGLGTDTQYF. Written as DNA, the CDR3 is TGTGCCGGGGGACAGGGGTTGGGCACAGATACGCAGTATTTT. The rearrangement joins TRBV30 to TRBJ2-3; 10 bases line up with TRBD1. Trimming at V came to 8 bases and at J to 1 base, leaving 6 bases not matched to a gene. The CDR3 spans 14 residues. From germline, CDR1 is GTSNPN and CDR2 SVGIG (reference sequence).

V is TRBV5-4 and J is TRBJ2-1; 7 positions match TRBD1. Germline CDR1 reads SGHNT; CDR2 reads YYREEE (reference sequence). The CDR3 sequence is 16 residues long. V trimming: 3 bases; J trimming: 8 bases; junction bases outside the gene matches: 14. As DNA, the CDR3 is TGTGCCAGCAGCTACACACCGGGACAGTATGTGCATGAGCAGTTCTTC. Amino acid sequence: CASSYTPGQYVHEQFF.

The genes are TRBV28 and TRBJ1-3, with D uncertain. V lost 0 bases to trimming and J lost 1 base, with 10 bases between them. This CDR3 contains 16 residues. Germline-derived CDR1 and CDR2 are MDHEN and SYDVKM. The CDR3 sequence: CASSLWASGSGNTIYF. The CDR3 DNA follows: TGTGCCAGCAGTTTATGGGCGTCGGGATCTGGAAACACCATATATTTT.

This chain uses TRBV7-9 with TRBJ1-2; 11 bases are a match to TRBD1. The germline V gene has CDR1 SEHNR and CDR2 FQNEAQ (reference sequence). V was pared by 5 bases and J by 1 base, with 9 bases of the junction left unmatched. The CDR3 runs 17 residues. The CDR3 coding sequence is TGTGCCAGCAGCACCGGACAGGGGGCTCATCTTAACTATGGCTACACCTTC. It is translated as CASSTGQGAHLNYGYTF.

The chain has TRBV7-2 and TRBJ2-1; TRBD1 matches 12 bases. Germline V gene lookup returns CDR1 SGHTA and CDR2 FQGNSA. The CDR3 runs to 16 residues. The ends lost 5 bases at V and 7 bases at J; junction bases unmatched: 9. CDR3 region: CASSRTGTGGRNEQFF. The CDR3 DNA reads as TGTGCCAGCAGCAGAACCGGGACAGGGGGCAGGAATGAGCAGTTCTTC.

This chain connects TRBV5-4 to TRBJ2-5, with D perhaps matching TRBD2 (6 bases). From germline, CDR1 is SGHNT and CDR2 YYREEE (reference sequence). The germline V and J ends were trimmed by 4 bases and 4 bases, with 14 bases remaining between them. The CDR3 extends over 14 amino acids. The CDR3 loop is CASSRRGVAETQYF. The CDR3, as DNA: TGTGCCAGCAGCCGCCGCGGGGTTGCAGAGACCCAGTACTTC.

This chain joins TRBV27 and TRBJ1-2; TRBD1 matches at 10 bases. In germline, CDR1 is MNHEY, CDR2 SMNVEV (reference sequence). The CDR3 has 15 residues. Germline trimming cut 1 base from V and 6 bases from J; bases unmatched to any gene: 5. DNA of the CDR3: TGTGCCAGCAGTTTATGGGGACAGGGGAGGGATGGCTACACCTTC. Translation gives CASSLWGQGRDGYTF.

V usage is TRBV28 and J usage is TRBJ2-5, with 11 bases identical to TRBD2. V was pared by 6 bases and J by 5 bases, with 5 bases of the junction left unmatched. Germline CDR1 is MDHEN and CDR2 is SYDVKM. The CDR3 runs 14 residues. The CDR3 nucleotides are TGTGCCAGCAGAGTAGCGGGAGGGCAGGAGACCCAGTACTTC. Protein product: CASRVAGGQETQYF. Using reference TRBV28 and TRBJ2-5 for the parts outside the CDR3, the full variable domain is DVKVTQSSRYLVKRTGEKVFLECVQDMDHENMFWYRQDPGLGLRLIYFSYDVKMKEKGDIPEGYSVSREKKERFSLILESASTNQTSMYLCASRVAGGQETQYFGPGTRLLVL.

This chain connects TRBV5-1 to TRBJ2-7, with 11 bases fitting TRBD1. The ends lost 3 bases at V and 3 bases at J; junction bases unmatched: 5. Germline assignment: CDR1 SGHRS and CDR2 YFSETQ. This CDR3 spans 15 amino acids. CDR3 region: CASSSTGTGGYEQYF. In DNA, the CDR3 is TGCGCCAGCAGCTCGACCGGGACAGGGGGCTACGAGCAGTACTTC. Complete variable domain (other parts from reference TRBV5-1 and TRBJ2-7): KAGVTQTPRYLIKTRGQQVTLSCSPISGHRSVSWYQQTPGQGLQFLFEYFSETQRNKGNFPGRFSGRQFSNSRSEMNVSTLELGDSALYLCASSSTGTGGYEQYFGPGTRLTVT.

The chain is built from TRBV5-3 and TRBJ1-3; the match to TRBD1 covers 8 bases. TRBV5-3 is annotated as an ORF whose role is uncertain. V lost 4 bases and J lost 2; bases outside the gene matches: 2. CDR3 length: 14 amino acids. This CDR3 is CARSPQGAGNTIYF. Written as DNA, the CDR3 is TGTGCCAGAAGCCCACAGGGGGCTGGAAACACCATATATTTT.

V gene TRBV28 combines with J gene TRBJ2-5; D uncertain. The CDR3 covers 11 residues. Between the trimmed V and J ends, which lost 5 bases and 2 bases, there was a span of 3 bases. Germline CDR1 MDHEN, CDR2 SYDVKM. CDR3 coding DNA: TGTGCCAGCAGTCTACAAGAGACCCAGTACTTC. Translation: CASSLQETQYF.

This chain connects TRBV15 to TRBJ1-1, with D maybe TRBD1 (5 bases). This CDR3 region has 15 residues. V was cut by 0 bases and J by 4 bases, with 12 bases left in between. The germline V gene encodes CDR1 LNHNV and CDR2 YYDKDF (reference sequence). The CDR3: CATSRDQGGGTEAFF. The CDR3 DNA reads TGTGCCACCAGCAGAGATCAGGGAGGAGGCACTGAAGCTTTCTTT.

This chain joins TRBV4-2 and TRBJ1-4; TRBD1 matches 10 bases. CDR3 length: 15 amino acids. After removal of 4 bases from V and 8 bases from J, the junction contained 7 bases not matched to a gene. CDR1 is LGHNA, CDR2 YNFKEQ, per germline. CDR3 nucleotides: TGTGCCAGCAGCCTAGGAGGACAGGGGGTCGAAAAACTGTTTTTT. It codes for CASSLGGQGVEKLFF.

The J gene is TRBJ1-2, the V gene TRBV5-1; D perhaps matches TRBD1 (5 bases). Trimming took 2 bases from V and 0 from J, leaving 11 bases between them. The CDR3 is 15 amino acids. Germline V gene data show CDR1 as SGHRS and CDR2 as YFSETQ. CDR3 sequence: CASSFDRFTNYGYTF. CDR3 nucleotide sequence: TGCGCCAGCAGCTTTGACAGATTTACTAACTATGGCTACACCTTC.

This clone was counted a few times. The chain combines TRBV4-2 with TRBJ2-5, with a possible D match to TRBD2 (6 bases). V was trimmed by 3 bases and J by 5 bases, leaving 13 bases between them. Per germline, CDR1 LGHNA and CDR2 YNFKEQ. The CDR3 has 14 residues. DNA for the CDR3: TGTGCCAGCAGCCAGGTGCGGGGTCGGGAGACCCAGTACTTC. Its translation is CASSQVRGRETQYF.

This clone is a singleton in its sample. The V call is TRBV4-2, the J call TRBJ2-7; 9 bases agree with TRBD2. Germline CDR1 and CDR2: LGHNA and YNFKEQ. The CDR3 extends over 19 amino acids. V lost 5 bases, J lost 1 base, and 18 bases stayed unmatched. The DNA of the CDR3 is TGTGCCAGCAGCTTGGACCCCCCGATGGGGACTAGCTATTCCTACGAGCAGTACTTC. Its protein product is CASSLDPPMGTSYSYEQYF.

The chain joins TRBV5-4 to TRBJ2-3; 9 bases line up with TRBD2. The trim removed 0 bases at V and 1 base at J, leaving 6 bases unmatched. This CDR3 is 17 amino acids long. Germline CDR1 is SGHNT and CDR2 is YYREEE (reference sequence). The CDR3 spells CASSLDPEREGTDTQYF. DNA for the CDR3: TGTGCCAGCAGCTTGGATCCCGAGCGGGAGGGCACAGATACGCAGTATTTT. Full variable domain (remainder filled in from reference TRBV5-4 and TRBJ2-3): ETGVTQSPTHLIKTRGQQVTLRCSSQSGHNTVSWYQQALGQGPQFIFQYYREEENGRGNFPPRFSGLQFPNYSSELNVNALELDDSALYLCASSLDPEREGTDTQYFGPGTRLTVL.

The rearrangement joins TRBV4-1 to TRBJ2-7; TRBD2 matches at 9 bases. Germline values: CDR1 MGHRA, CDR2 YSYEKL. The ends lost 1 base at V and 3 bases at J; junction bases unmatched: 7. The CDR3 extends over 16 amino acids. This CDR3 reads CASSQVGLAGNYEQYF. The CDR3 DNA is TGCGCCAGCAGCCAAGTTGGTCTAGCGGGAAACTACGAGCAGTACTTC.

The chain couples TRBV21-1 to TRBJ2-3; no check of the table's D call, TRBD2, against the DNA was made. TRBV21-1 is a pseudogene segment. CDR3 length: 18 residues. CDR3 nucleotides: TGTGCCAGCAGCGAACGTCTACTAGCGGACTCTAGCACAGATACGCAGTATTTT. This encodes CASSERLLADSSTDTQYF.

The V call is TRBV9, the J call TRBJ1-2; the D is unclear. Germline-derived CDR1 and CDR2 are SGDLS and YYNGEE. The CDR3 covers 14 residues. V shed 0 bases and J shed 0 bases, with 6 bases lying between them. The CDR3 bases are TGTGCCAGCAGCGTAGGCCCAGCTAACTATGGCTACACCTTC. This sequence encodes CASSVGPANYGYTF.

The gene calls are TRBV30 and TRBJ1-2, with D possibly matching TRBD1 (6 bases). The germline gives CDR1 GTSNPN, CDR2 SVGIG (reference sequence). The CDR3 sequence is 17 residues long. Trimming cost V 0 bases and J 1 base, with 18 bases left between them. CDR3 bases: TGTGCCTGGAGTGTCGGGAGGGGGGTTAGGGGTAACTATGGCTACACCTTC. Its protein is CAWSVGRGVRGNYGYTF.

The chain links TRBV6-1 to TRBJ2-3, with TRBD2 matching over 7 bases. The germline V gene encodes CDR1 MNHNS and CDR2 SASEGT. After removal of 5 bases from V and 2 bases from J, the junction contained 1 base not matched to a gene. The CDR3 has 13 amino acids. As DNA, the CDR3 is TGTGCCAGCAGTAGCGGGGCCACAGATACGCAGTATTTT. Amino acid sequence: CASSSGATDTQYF.

This sequence joins TRBV5-4 and TRBJ1-3, with no clear D. CDR1 is SGHNT and CDR2 is YYREEE in the germline V gene (reference sequence). The V gene lost 2 bases and the J gene lost 2 bases, with 8 bases spanning the gap. The CDR3 has 14 amino acids. The CDR3: CASSFGTAGNTIYF. The CDR3 DNA reads as TGTGCCAGCAGCTTCGGAACAGCTGGAAACACCATATATTTT.

The chain joins TRBV6-1 to TRBJ2-7; 11 nucleotides line up with TRBD1. The ends lost 3 bases at V and 2 bases at J; junction bases unmatched: 0. The CDR3 contains 14 residues. Germline CDR1 reads MNHNS; CDR2 reads SASEGT. The CDR3 nucleotides read TGTGCCAGCAGTGAGGGACAGGGGGCCTACGAGCAGTACTTC. This gives the protein CASSEGQGAYEQYF.